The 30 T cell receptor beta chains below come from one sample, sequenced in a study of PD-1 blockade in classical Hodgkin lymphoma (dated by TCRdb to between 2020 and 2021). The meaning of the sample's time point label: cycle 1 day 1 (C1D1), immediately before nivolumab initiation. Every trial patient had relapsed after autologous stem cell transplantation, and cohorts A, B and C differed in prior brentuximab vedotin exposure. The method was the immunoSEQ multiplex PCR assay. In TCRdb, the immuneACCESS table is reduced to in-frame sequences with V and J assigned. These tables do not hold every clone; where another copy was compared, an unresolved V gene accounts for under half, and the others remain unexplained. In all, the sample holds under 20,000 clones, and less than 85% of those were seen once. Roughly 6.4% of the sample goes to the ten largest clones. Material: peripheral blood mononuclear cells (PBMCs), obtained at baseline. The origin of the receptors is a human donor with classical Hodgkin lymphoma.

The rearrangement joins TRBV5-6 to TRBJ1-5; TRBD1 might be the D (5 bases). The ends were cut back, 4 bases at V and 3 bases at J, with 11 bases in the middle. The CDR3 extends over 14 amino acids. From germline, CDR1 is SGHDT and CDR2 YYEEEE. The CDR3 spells CASSTRRANQPQHF. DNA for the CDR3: TGTGCCAGCAGCACCCGCAGGGCCAATCAGCCCCAGCATTTT.

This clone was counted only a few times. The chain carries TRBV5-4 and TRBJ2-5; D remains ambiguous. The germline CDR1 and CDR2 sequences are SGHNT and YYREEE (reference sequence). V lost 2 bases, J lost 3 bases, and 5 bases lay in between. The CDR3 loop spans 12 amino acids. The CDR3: CASSLFKETQYF. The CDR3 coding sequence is TGTGCCAGCAGCTTATTCAAAGAGACCCAGTACTTC. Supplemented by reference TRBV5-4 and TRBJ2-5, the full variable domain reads ETGVTQSPTHLIKTRGQQVTLRCSSQSGHNTVSWYQQALGQGPQFIFQYYREEENGRGNFPPRFSGLQFPNYSSELNVNALELDDSALYLCASSLFKETQYFGPGTRLLVL.

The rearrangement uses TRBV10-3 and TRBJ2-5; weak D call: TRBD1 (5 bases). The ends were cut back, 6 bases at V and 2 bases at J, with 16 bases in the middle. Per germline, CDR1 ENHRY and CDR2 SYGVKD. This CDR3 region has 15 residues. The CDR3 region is CAISPDRYPQETQYF. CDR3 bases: TGTGCCATCAGCCCTGACAGATACCCGCAAGAGACCCAGTACTTC.

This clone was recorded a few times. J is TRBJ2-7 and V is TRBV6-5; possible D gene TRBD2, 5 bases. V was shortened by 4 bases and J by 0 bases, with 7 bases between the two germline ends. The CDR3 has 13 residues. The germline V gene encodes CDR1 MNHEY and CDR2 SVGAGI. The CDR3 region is CASSSRVSYEQYF. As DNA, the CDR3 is TGTGCCAGCAGTTCGCGGGTCTCCTACGAGCAGTACTTC.

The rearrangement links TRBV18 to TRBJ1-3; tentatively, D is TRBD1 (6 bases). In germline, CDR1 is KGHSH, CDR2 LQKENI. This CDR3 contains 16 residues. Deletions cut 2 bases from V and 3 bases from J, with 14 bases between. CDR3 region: CASSPVTGSDGNTIYF. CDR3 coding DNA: TGTGCCAGCTCACCAGTGACAGGCTCCGATGGAAACACCATATATTTT.

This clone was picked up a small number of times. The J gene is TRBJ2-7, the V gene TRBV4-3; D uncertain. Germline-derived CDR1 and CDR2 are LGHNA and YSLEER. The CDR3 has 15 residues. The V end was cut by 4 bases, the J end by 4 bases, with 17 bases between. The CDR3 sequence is CASSPHRGDRYEQYF. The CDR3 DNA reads TGCGCCAGCAGCCCGCATCGAGGCGACCGGTACGAGCAGTACTTC.

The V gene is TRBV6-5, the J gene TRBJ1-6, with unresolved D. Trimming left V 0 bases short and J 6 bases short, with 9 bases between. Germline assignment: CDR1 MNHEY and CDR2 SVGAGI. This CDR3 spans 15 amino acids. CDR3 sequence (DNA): TGTGCCAGCAGTTACTCGGCCATGTTTAATTCACCCCTCCACTTT. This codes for CASSYSAMFNSPLHF.

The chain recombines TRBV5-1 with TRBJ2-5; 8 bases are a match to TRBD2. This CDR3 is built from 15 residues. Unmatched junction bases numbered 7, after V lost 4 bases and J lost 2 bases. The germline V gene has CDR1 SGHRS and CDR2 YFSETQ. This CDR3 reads CASSASRGGQETQYF. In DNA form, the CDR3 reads TGCGCCAGCAGCGCCTCTCGGGGGGGACAAGAGACCCAGTACTTC.

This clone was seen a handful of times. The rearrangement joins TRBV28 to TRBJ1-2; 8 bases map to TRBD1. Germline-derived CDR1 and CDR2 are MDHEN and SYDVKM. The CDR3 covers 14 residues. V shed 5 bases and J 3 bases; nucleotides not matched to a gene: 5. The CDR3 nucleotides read TGTGCCAGCAGTCCGACGGGACAGGACTATGGCTACACCTTC. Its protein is CASSPTGQDYGYTF.

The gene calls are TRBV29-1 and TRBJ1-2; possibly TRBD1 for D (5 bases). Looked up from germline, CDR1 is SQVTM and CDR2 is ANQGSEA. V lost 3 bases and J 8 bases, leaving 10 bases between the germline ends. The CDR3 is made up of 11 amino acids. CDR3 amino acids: CSVETDPGYTF. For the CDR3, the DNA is TGCAGCGTTGAGACAGATCCCGGCTACACCTTC.

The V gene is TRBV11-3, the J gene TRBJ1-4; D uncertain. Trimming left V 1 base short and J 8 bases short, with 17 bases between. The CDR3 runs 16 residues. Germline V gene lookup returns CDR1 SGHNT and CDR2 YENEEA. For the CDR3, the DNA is TGTGCCAGCAGCTTAGTTCCGGCGGGGAGCTACGAAAAACTGTTTTTT. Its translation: CASSLVPAGSYEKLFF.

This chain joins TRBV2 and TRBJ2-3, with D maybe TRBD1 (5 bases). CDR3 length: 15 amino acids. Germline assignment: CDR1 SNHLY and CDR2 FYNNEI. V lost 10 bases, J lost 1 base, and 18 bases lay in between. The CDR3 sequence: CATRKGVRGTDTQYF. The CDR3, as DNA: TGTGCCACCCGGAAAGGGGTCAGGGGCACAGATACGCAGTATTTT.

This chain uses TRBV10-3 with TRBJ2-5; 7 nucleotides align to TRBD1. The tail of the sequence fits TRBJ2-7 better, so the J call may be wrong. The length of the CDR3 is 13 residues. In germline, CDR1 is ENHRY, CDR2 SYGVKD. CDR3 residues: CAISTGTAYEQYF. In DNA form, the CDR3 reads TGTGCCATCAGCACCGGGACAGCCTACGAGCAGTACTTC.

CDR3 in amino acids: CASSLQYGEQYF. Written as DNA, the CDR3 is TGTGCCAGCAGCCTCCAATATGGCGAGCAGTACTTC. This chain connects TRBV7-2 to TRBJ2-7; no clear D gene. The ends were cut back, 5 bases at V and 6 bases at J, with 11 bases in the middle. Per germline, CDR1 SGHTA and CDR2 FQGNSA. The CDR3 runs 12 residues.

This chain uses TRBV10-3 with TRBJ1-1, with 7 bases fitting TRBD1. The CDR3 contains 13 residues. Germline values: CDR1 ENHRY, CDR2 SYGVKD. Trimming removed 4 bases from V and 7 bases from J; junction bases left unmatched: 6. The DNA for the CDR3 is TGTGCCATCAGTGCATCGACAGGGAGTGAAGCTTTCTTT. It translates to CAISASTGSEAFF.

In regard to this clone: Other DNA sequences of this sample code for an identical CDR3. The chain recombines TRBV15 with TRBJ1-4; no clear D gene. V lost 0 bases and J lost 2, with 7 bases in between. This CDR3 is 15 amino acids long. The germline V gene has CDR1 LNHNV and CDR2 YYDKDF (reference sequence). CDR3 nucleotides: TGTGCCACCAGCAGAGACCGGTTGACTAATGAAAAACTGTTTTTT. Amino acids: CATSRDRLTNEKLFF. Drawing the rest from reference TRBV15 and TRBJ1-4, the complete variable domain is DAMVIQNPRYQVTQFGKPVTLSCSQTLNHNVMYWYQQKSSQAPKLLFHYYDKDFNNEADTPDNFQSRRPNTSFCFLDIRSPGLGDTAMYLCATSRDRLTNEKLFFGSGTQLSVL.

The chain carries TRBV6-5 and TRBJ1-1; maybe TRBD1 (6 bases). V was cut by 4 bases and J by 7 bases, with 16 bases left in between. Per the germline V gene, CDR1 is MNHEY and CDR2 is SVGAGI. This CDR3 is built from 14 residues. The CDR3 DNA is TGTGCCAGCAGTTCTCAGGACAGTCCAATTGAAGCTTTCTTT. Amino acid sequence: CASSSQDSPIEAFF.

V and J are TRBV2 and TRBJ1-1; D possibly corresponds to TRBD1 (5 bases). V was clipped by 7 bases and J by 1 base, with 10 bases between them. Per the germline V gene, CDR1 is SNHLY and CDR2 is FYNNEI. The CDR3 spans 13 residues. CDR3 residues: CASKVGGNTEAFF. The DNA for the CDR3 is TGTGCCAGCAAGGTGGGGGGGAACACTGAAGCTTTCTTT.

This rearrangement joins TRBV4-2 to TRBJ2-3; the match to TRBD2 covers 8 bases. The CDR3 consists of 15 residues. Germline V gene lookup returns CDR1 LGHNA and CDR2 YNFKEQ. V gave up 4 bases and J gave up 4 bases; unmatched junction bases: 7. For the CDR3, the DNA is TGTGCCAGCAGCCGAGTACTAGCGGACTCAGATACGCAGTATTTT. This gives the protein CASSRVLADSDTQYF.

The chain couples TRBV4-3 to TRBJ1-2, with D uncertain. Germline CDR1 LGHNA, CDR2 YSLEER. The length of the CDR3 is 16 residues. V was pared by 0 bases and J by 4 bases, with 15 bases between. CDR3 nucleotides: TGCGCCAGCAGCCAAGAACTATTCACAGCAGGCTATGGCTACACCTTC. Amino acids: CASSQELFTAGYGYTF.

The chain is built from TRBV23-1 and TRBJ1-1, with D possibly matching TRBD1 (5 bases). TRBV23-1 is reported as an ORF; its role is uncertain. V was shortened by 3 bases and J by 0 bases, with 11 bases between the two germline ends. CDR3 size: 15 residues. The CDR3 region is CASSQPGHLNTEAFF. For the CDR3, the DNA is TGCGCCAGCAGTCAGCCCGGACACCTGAACACTGAAGCTTTCTTT.

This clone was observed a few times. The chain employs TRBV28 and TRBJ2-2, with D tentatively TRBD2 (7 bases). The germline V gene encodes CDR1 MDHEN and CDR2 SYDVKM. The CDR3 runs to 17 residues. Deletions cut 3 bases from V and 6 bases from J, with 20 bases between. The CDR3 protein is CASSLWRLSGGPGELFF. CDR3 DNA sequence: TGTGCCAGCAGTTTGTGGCGGCTTTCCGGGGGGCCCGGGGAGCTGTTTTTT.

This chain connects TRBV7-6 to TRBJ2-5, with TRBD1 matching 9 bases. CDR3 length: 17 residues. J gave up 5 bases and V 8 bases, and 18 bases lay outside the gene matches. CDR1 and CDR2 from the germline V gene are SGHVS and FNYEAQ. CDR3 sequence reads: CASRRSGQGPFRETQYF. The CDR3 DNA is TGTGCCAGCCGACGGTCGGGACAGGGTCCCTTTAGGGAGACCCAGTACTTC.

CDR3 in DNA: TGTGCCAGCAGCTTACTGCGGGGGGGCCGACCAGATACGCAGTATTTT. It encodes CASSLLRGGRPDTQYF. The chain has TRBV7-6 and TRBJ2-3, with 9 bases that match TRBD2. Trimming took 2 bases from V and 4 from J; bases not matched to a gene: 7. Germline values: CDR1 SGHVS, CDR2 FNYEAQ. This CDR3 spans 16 amino acids.

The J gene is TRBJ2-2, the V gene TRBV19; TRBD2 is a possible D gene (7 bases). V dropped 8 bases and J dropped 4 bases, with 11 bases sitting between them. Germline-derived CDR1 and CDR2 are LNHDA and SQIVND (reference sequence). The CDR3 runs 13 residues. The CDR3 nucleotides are TGTGCCAGTTCCGCGGGGGCCACCGGGGAGCTGTTTTTT. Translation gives CASSAGATGELFF.

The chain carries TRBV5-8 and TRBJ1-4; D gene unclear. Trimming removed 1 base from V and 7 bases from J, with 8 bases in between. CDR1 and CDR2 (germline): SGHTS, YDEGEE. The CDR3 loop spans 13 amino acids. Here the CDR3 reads CASSLSWGEKLFF. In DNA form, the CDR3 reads TGTGCCAGCAGCTTGTCCTGGGGTGAAAAACTGTTTTTT.

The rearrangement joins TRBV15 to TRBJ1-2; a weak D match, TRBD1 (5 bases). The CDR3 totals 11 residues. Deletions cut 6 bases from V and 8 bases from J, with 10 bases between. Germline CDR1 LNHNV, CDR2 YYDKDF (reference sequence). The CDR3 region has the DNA TGTGCCACCAGGGACATAAGGGGCTACACCTTC. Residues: CATRDIRGYTF.

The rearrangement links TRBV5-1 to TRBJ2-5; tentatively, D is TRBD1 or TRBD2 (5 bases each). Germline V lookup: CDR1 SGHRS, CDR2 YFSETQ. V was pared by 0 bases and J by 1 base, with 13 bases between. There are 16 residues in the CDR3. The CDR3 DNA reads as TGCGCCAGCAGCTTGGCCCCACTAGGGGCCCAAGAGACCCAGTACTTC. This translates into CASSLAPLGAQETQYF.

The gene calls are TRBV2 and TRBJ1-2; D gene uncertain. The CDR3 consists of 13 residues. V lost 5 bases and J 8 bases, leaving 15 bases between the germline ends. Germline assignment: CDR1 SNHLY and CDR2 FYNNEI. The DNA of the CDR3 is TGTGCCAGCAGTTTTCAGAATCGAGAAGGCTACACCTTC. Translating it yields CASSFQNREGYTF. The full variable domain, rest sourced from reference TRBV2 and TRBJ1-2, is EPEVTQTPSHQVTQMGQEVILRCVPISNHLYFYWYRQILGQKVEFLVSFYNNEISEKSEIFDDQFSVERPDGSNFTLKIRSTKLEDSAMYFCASSFQNREGYTFGSGTRLTVV.

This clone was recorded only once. The CDR3 protein is CASSPLGRFENTEAFF. The CDR3 coding sequence is TGCGCCAGCAGCCCCCTGGGACGTTTCGAGAACACTGAAGCTTTCTTT. The chain has TRBV4-1 and TRBJ1-1; weak D call: TRBD1 (5 bases). This CDR3 spans 16 amino acids. Trimming shortened V by 4 bases and J by 1 base, and 16 bases separated the two germline ends. Germline CDR1 and CDR2: MGHRA and YSYEKL.